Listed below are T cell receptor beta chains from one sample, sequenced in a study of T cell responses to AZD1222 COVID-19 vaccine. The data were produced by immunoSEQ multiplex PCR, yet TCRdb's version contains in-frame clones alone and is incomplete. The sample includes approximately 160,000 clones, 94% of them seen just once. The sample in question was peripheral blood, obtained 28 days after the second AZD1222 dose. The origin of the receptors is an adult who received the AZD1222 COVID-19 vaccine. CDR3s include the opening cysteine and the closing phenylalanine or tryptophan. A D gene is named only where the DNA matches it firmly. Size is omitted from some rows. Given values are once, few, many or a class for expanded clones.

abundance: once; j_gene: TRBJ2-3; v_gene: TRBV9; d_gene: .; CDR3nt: TGTGCCAGCAGCGTAGCATCCGGGACCACAGATACGCAGTATTTT; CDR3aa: CASSVASGTTDTQYF
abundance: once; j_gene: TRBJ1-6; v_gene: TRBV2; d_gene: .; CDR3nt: TGTGCCAGCAGGAGGGCTCCCAATTCACCCCTCCACTTT; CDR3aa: CASRRAPNSPLHF
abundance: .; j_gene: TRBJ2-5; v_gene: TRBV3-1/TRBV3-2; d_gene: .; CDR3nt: TGTGCCAGCAGCCAAGAAGTGGAGGCCCAGTACTTC; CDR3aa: CASSQEVEAQYF
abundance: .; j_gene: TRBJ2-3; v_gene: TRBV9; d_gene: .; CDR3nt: TGTGCCAGCAGCCCCTCGGACCGGACTAGCACAGATACGCAGTATTTT; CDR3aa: CASSPSDRTSTDTQYF
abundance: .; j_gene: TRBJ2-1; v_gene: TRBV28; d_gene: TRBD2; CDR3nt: TGTGCCAGCAGTTTCTGGACTAGCGCAAACAATGAGCAGTTCTTC; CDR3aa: CASSFWTSANNEQFF
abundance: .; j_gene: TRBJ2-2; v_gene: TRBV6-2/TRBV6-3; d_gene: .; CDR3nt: TGTGCCAGCAGTTACTCGCCCGTGGGAAGGCCTATGGATGGGGAGCTGTTTTTT; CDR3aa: CASSYSPVGRPMDGELFF
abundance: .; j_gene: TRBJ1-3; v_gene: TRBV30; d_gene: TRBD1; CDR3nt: TGTGCCTGGAGCCGGGACAGGGGCCCTGCCTTCTCTGGAAACACCATATATTTT; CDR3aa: CAWSRDRGPAFSGNTIYF
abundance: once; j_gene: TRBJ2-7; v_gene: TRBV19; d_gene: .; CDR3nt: TGTGCCAGTAGTATTCGCAGCCATGGCTACGAGCAGTACTTC; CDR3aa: CASSIRSHGYEQYF
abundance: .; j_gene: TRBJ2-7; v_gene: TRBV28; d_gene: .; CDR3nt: TGTGCCACAGCACCAGGGGCGTCCTACGAGCAGTACTTC; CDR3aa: CATAPGASYEQYF
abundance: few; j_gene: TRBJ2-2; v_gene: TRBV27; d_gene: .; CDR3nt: TGTGCCAGCAGTTTATTCGAGGGGGATGGGCTGTTTTTT; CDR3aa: CASSLFEGDGLFF
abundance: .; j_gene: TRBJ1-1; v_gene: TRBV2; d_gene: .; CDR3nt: TGTGCCAGCAGGACGGGGGCCAGTGAAGCTTTCTTT; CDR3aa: CASRTGASEAFF
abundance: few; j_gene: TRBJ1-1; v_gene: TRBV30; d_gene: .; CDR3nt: TGTGCCTGGAGTGTACGAATGGGCCCTGGACCGGCGAACACTGAAGCTTTCTTT; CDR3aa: CAWSVRMGPGPANTEAFF
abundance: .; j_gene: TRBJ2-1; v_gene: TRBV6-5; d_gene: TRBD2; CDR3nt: TGTGCCAGCAGTTACAGGGAGGGGAAGGATGAGCAGTTCTTC; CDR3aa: CASSYREGKDEQFF
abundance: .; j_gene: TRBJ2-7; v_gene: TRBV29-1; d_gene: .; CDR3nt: TGCAGCGTTACGGTCGCTCGGGGATCCTACGAGCAGTACTTC; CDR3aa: CSVTVARGSYEQYF
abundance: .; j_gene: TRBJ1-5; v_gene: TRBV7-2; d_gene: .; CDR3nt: TGTGCCAGCAGCTTAGCGGGGGGGCAGGTCAATCAGCCCCAGCATTTT; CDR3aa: CASSLAGGQVNQPQHF
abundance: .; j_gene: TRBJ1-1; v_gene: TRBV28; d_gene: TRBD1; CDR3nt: TGTGCCAGCAGTTTACCCGGACAGGTCAAAGCTTTCTTT; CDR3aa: CASSLPGQVKAFF
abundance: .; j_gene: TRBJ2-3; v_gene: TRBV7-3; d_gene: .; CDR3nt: TGTGCCAGCAGCTACGACAGAGTAGATACGCAGTATTTT; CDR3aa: CASSYDRVDTQYF